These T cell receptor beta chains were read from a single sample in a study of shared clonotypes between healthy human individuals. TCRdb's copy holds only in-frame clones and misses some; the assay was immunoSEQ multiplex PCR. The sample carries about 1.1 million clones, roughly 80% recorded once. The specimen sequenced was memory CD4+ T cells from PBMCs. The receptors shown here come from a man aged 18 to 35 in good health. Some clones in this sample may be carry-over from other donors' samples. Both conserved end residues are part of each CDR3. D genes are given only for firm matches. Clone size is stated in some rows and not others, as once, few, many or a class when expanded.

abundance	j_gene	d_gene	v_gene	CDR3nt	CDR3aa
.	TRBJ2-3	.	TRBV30	TGTGCCTGGAGTTTAACAGGGTCCCAAGATACGCAGTATTTT	CAWSLTGSQDTQYF
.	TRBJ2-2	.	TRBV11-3	TGTGCCAGCAGCTCGAGAAACGGGGAGCTGTTTTTT	CASSSRNGELFF
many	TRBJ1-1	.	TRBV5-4	TGTGCCAGCAGCTTGGGGGGCATGCGGGATTTGGGGAGTACTGAAGCTTTCTTT	CASSLGGMRDLGSTEAFF
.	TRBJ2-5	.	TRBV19	TGTGCCAGTAGTCTTGCTGGGGGAGAGACCCAGTACTTC	CASSLAGGETQYF
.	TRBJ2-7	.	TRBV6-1	TGTGCCAGCAGTCAAGACGGACCCTACGAGCAGTACTTC	CASSQDGPYEQYF
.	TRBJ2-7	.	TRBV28	TGTGCCAGCAGTTTGTGGGACCTAGGTCTGAACTTC	CASSLWDLGLNF
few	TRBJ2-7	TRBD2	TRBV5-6	TGTGCCAGCAGCTTGGCGGGGAGGGGCGAGCAGTACTTC	CASSLAGRGEQYF
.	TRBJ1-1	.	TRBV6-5	TGTGCCAGCAGCTGGCAGCGGGGTAACACTGAAGCTTTCTTT	CASSWQRGNTEAFF
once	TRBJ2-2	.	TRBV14	TGTGCCAGCAGCCAAGCCCTGGCTGGAACGGTTACCGGGGAGCTGTTTTTT	CASSQALAGTVTGELFF
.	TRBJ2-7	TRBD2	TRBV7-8	TGTGCCAGCAGCTTGTGGGGACTAGCGGGGGGCCTAGAGGAGCAGTACTTC	CASSLWGLAGGLEEQYF
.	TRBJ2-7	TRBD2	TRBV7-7	TGTGCCAGCAGCCCCTCTAGCGGGTACGAGCAGTACTTC	CASSPSSGYEQYF
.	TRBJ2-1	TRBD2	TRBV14	TGTGCCAGCAGCCAAATGGGGACTAGCCCTCTCCAGTTCTTC	CASSQMGTSPLQFF
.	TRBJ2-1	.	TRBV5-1	TGCGCCAGCAGCTTGGTTGCGGCTTCCTACAATGAGCAGTTCTTC	CASSLVAASYNEQFF
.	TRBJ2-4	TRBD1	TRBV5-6	TGTGCCAGCAGGAGGGGGCGCCTTGGTGGCATTCAGTACTTC	CASRRGRLGGIQYF
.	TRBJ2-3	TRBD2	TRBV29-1	TGCAGCGCGACGAAACTAGCGGGACCATCAGATACGCAGTATTTT	CSATKLAGPSDTQYF
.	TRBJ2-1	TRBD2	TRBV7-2	TGTGCCAGCAGCTTCATAGCGTGGACTAGCGGGATGAATGAGCAGTTCTTC	CASSFIAWTSGMNEQFF
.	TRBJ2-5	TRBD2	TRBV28	TGTGCCAGCAGTAAAAGGACTAGCGGGAAGGAGACCCAGTACTTC	CASSKRTSGKETQYF
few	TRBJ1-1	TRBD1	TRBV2	TGTGCCAGTAAAAGGGACAGGGCGAACACTGAAGCTTTCTTT	CASKRDRANTEAFF
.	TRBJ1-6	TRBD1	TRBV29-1	TGCAGCGTATCGACAGGGAGAAGATCACCCCTCCACTTT	CSVSTGRRSPLHF
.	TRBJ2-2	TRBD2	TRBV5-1	TGCGCCAGCAGCTTGGTTGCGGGAGGGCCGCGAACCGGGGAGCTGTTTTTT	CASSLVAGGPRTGELFF
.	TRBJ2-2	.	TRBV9	TGTGCCAGCAGCGTGGACCGGGAGCCACCCGGGGAGCTGTTTTTT	CASSVDREPPGELFF
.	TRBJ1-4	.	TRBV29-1	TGCAGCGTTGAGATGGGGCGGAGTGAAAAACTGTTTTTT	CSVEMGRSEKLFF
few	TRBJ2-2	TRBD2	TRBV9	TGTGCCAGCGCCGGTAGCGGGGGTACCGGGGAGCTGTTTTTT	CASAGSGGTGELFF
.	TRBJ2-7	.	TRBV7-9	TGTGCCAGCAGCGAGACAGGTCATCAAGTCTACGAGCAGTACTTC	CASSETGHQVYEQYF
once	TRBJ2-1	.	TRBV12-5	TGTGCTAGTGGTGTGGACAGGTTATTCGGACTAGCAATAAACAATGAGCAGTTCTTC	CASGVDRLFGLAINNEQFF
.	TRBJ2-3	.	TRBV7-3	TGTGCCAGCAGCAGAGGACTTACCACAGATACGCAGTATTTT	CASSRGLTTDTQYF
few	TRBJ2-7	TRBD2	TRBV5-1	TGCGCCAGCAGCTTGGAACTAGCGGGAGACGAGCAGTACTTC	CASSLELAGDEQYF
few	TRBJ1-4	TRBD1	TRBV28	TGTGCCAGCAGTTCCCCCGGGACAGGCGTTGAAAAACTGTTTTTT	CASSSPGTGVEKLFF
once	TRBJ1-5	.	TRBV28	TGTGCCAGCAGTTGGGGGTCGAGGCAGCCCCAGCATTTT	CASSWGSRQPQHF
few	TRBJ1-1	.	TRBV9	TGTGCCAGCAGCGTAGACCCGTATGGGGGGGAGGCTGAAGCTTTCTTT	CASSVDPYGGEAEAFF
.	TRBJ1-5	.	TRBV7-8	TGTGCCAGCAGCTTCGGGGTGAATCAGCCCCAGCATTTT	CASSFGVNQPQHF
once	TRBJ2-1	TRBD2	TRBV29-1	TGCAGCGTTGGGTGGACTAGCGGGGAAAATGAGCAGTTCTTC	CSVGWTSGENEQFF
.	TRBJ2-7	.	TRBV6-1	TGTGCCAGCAGTGAAGAGGGCCGGGGCACCTACGAGCAGTACTTC	CASSEEGRGTYEQYF
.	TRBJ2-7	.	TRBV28	TGTGCCAGCAGTTTATCCGGCGGGCTCGGGAGCGACGAGCAGTACTTC	CASSLSGGLGSDEQYF